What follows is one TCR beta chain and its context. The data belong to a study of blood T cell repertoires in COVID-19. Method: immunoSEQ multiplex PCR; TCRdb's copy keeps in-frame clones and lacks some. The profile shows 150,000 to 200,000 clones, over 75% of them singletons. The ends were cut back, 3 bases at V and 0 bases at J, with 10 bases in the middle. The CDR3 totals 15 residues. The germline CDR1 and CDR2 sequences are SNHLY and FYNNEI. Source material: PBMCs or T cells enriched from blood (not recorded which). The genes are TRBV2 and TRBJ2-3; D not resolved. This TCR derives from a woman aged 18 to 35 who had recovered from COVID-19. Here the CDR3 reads CASSDFAVSTDTQYF. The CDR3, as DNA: TGTGCCAGCAGTGACTTTGCGGTTAGCACAGATACGCAGTATTTT.